The 12 T cell receptor beta chains below all came from one sample that was sequenced in a study of control samples from healthy donors and cancer patients. TCRdb's copy holds only in-frame clones and misses some; the assay was immunoSEQ multiplex PCR. The sample has 170,000 or so clones, around 94% seen once. Material: blood. The receptor source for this set is a woman younger than 35 in good health.

This clone was seen only once. The V and J genes are TRBV2 and TRBJ1-2; D is unclear. Trimming pared 4 bases from V and 6 bases from J, leaving 9 bases between. Germline V CDR1 and CDR2: SNHLY, FYNNEI. There are 12 residues in the CDR3. CDR3 sequence (DNA): TGTGCCAGCAGTGTTAGTGGGAATGGCTACACCTTC. This sequence encodes CASSVSGNGYTF.

The genes are TRBV19 and TRBJ1-1, with 7 bases aligning to TRBD1. Losses at the gene ends were 4 bases for V and 0 bases for J; bases not matched to a gene: 8. Germline V gene lookup returns CDR1 LNHDA and CDR2 SQIVND (reference sequence). This CDR3 has 16 amino acids. The CDR3 is CASSRGTAYMNTEAFF. The CDR3 nucleotides read TGTGCCAGTAGTAGAGGGACAGCTTACATGAACACTGAAGCTTTCTTT.

J is TRBJ2-5 and V is TRBV7-9; 10 nucleotides line up with TRBD1. The trim removed 3 bases at V and 5 bases at J, leaving 6 bases unmatched. The CDR3 length is 15 residues. Germline V gene sequence: CDR1 SEHNR, CDR2 FQNEAQ (reference sequence). CDR3 amino acids: CASSFLTGGPETQYF. The CDR3 nucleotides read TGTGCCAGCAGCTTCTTGACAGGGGGCCCGGAGACCCAGTACTTC.

V gene TRBV6-6 combines with J gene TRBJ1-3, with D maybe TRBD1 (5 bases). V lost 7 bases and J 3 bases, leaving 10 bases between the germline ends. Per germline, CDR1 MNHNY and CDR2 SVGAGI (reference sequence). The CDR3 covers 13 residues. The CDR3 is CASNRLDGNTIYF. CDR3 bases: TGTGCCAGCAACAGGTTGGATGGAAACACCATATATTTT.

This clone was counted a single time. The J gene is TRBJ2-7, the V gene TRBV5-4; D remains ambiguous. CDR3 length equals 12 residues. V lost 1 base and J lost 4, with 6 bases in between. Germline V gene data show CDR1 as SGHNT and CDR2 as YYREEE (reference sequence). CDR3 region: CASSLRGYEQYF. The CDR3 coding sequence is TGTGCCAGCAGCTTGCGTGGATACGAGCAGTACTTC.

This rearrangement joins TRBV7-8 to TRBJ2-3; D is undetermined. The CDR3 extends over 13 amino acids. Germline CDR1 is SGHVS and CDR2 is FQNEAQ. Trimming pared 1 base from V and 4 bases from J, leaving 6 bases between. The CDR3 protein is CASSLGSADTQYF. CDR3 sequence (DNA): TGTGCCAGCAGCTTAGGGTCCGCAGATACGCAGTATTTT.

The V call is TRBV5-8, the J call TRBJ2-3; D is undetermined. Germline V gene lookup returns CDR1 SGHTS and CDR2 YDEGEE. This CDR3 is built from 15 residues. Trimming took off 4 bases at V and 3 bases at J, with 15 bases between the two ends. The CDR3 nucleotides read TGTGCCAGCAGCGCCATGGGTGAAGGGACAGATACGCAGTATTTT. Amino acids: CASSAMGEGTDTQYF.

This chain joins TRBV9 and TRBJ1-2, with D hard to call. This CDR3 region has 13 residues. Trimming removed 0 bases from V and 2 bases from J, with 5 bases in between. The germline V gene encodes CDR1 SGDLS and CDR2 YYNGEE. The CDR3 bases are TGTGCCAGCAGCGTAGAGGCCAACTATGGCTACACCTTC. It yields the protein CASSVEANYGYTF.

This clone was counted once. The chain has TRBV9 and TRBJ1-4; D may be TRBD1 (6 bases). Germline V gives CDR1 SGDLS, CDR2 YYNGEE. Deletions cut 2 bases from V and 0 bases from J, with 8 bases between. The CDR3 totals 15 residues. The CDR3 region is CASSVQGTTNEKLFF. The CDR3 DNA reads TGTGCCAGCAGCGTCCAGGGGACAACTAATGAAAAACTGTTTTTT. The variable domain in full, with the rest retrieved from reference TRBV9 and TRBJ1-4, is DSGVTQTPKHLITATGQRVTLRCSPRSGDLSVYWYQQSLDQGLQFLIQYYNGEERAKGNILERFSAQQFPDLHSELNLSSLELGDSALYFCASSVQGTTNEKLFFGSGTQLSVL.

The chain uses TRBV11-3 and TRBJ2-1; D remains ambiguous. Germline-derived CDR1 and CDR2 are SGHNT and YENEEA. The V gene lost 3 bases and the J gene lost 9 bases, with 24 bases spanning the gap. This CDR3 has 17 amino acids. The CDR3 DNA reads as TGTGCCAGCAGCTTGGAGTGGTCCCTCTTCGGATTTAGTGAGCAGTTCTTC. Translation gives CASSLEWSLFGFSEQFF.

This clone was seen a single time. This chain joins TRBV7-2 and TRBJ2-3; a weak D match, TRBD2 (5 bases). Germline V gene sequence: CDR1 SGHTA, CDR2 FQGNSA. The CDR3 has 16 residues. Trimming took 0 bases from V and 6 from J, leaving 16 bases between them. The CDR3 nucleotides are TGTGCCAGCAGCTTAGCTTGGACTCCCCCGGCGGATACGCAGTATTTT. It codes for CASSLAWTPPADTQYF.

The chain combines TRBV12-3 or TRBV12-4 with TRBJ2-5; 7 nucleotides agree with TRBD1. CDR3 length equals 13 residues. With V trimmed by 6 bases and J by 5 bases, 6 bases remained unmatched. For the CDR3, the DNA is TGTGCCAGCAGCATTACAGGGGACGAGACCCAGTACTTC. Its translation is CASSITGDETQYF.